One T cell receptor beta chain is described in this entry. The entry originates in a study of cytomegalovirus exposure and HLA in healthy donors. With 60 Vbeta and 13 Jbeta primers, the PCR was carried out. The data were produced by immunoSEQ multiplex PCR, yet TCRdb's version contains in-frame clones alone and is incomplete. The sample includes approximately 140,000 clones, around three quarters of them seen just once. The CDR3 consists of 14 residues. V dropped 6 bases and J dropped 6; count of bases not matched to a gene: 5. Germline assignment: CDR1 MNHNS and CDR2 SASEGT. The sequence came from a man aged 35 to 55 in good health and CMV-seropositive. This chain links TRBV6-1 with TRBJ2-2, with TRBD1 identical over 9 bases. Specimen: PBMCs. The CDR3 region is CASRPGQGAGELFF. The CDR3 DNA reads as TGTGCCAGCAGACCGGGACAGGGTGCCGGGGAGCTGTTTTTT.